This T cell receptor (beta chain) was recorded in a study of blood T cells in healthy people across ages. Whole-study results and caveats: Donors of long life had a larger count of naive CD4+ cells and greater diversity than aged donors. While age rose, TCR beta diversity per million T cells dropped in a roughly linear way.

The germline CDR1 and CDR2 sequences are MNHEY and SMNVEV (reference sequence). The V and J ends lost 5 bases and 4 bases respectively, with 9 bases between them. The CDR3 runs 13 residues. On this clonotype itself: Its target is unknown.

Extraction yielded at least 6 micrograms of total RNA per sample. A second PCR of roughly 7 to 11 cycles used a sample-barcoded 5' primer and a J-beta primer mix. MiXCR, applied by TCRdb to the 5' RACE reads, yields one record per CDR3 protein. Of 1,500,000 or so distinct CDR3 sequences detected, almost 60% appear once; the ten largest clones hold 6.7%. Sequencing was carried out using blood. The TCR originated in a man between 18 and 35 years old in good health. The chain uses TRBV27 and TRBJ2-1, with D uncertain. CDR3 residues: CASSPLPYNEQFF. Written as DNA, the CDR3 is TGTGCCAGCAGTCCCCTCCCGTACAATGAGCAGTTCTTC.